The 23 T cell receptor beta chains given below trace back to one sample, sequenced in a study of blood T cell repertoires in COVID-19. Profiling relied on immunoSEQ multiplex PCR, and the TCRdb table lists in-frame clones only, not all of them. In the table there are over 85,000 clones, 91% of which are singletons. The sequenced sample was peripheral blood. All receptors derive from a man aged 18 to 29 with acute or convalescent COVID-19.

V and J are TRBV4-1 and TRBJ1-2; D may be TRBD1 (6 bases). V dropped 2 bases and J dropped 7 bases, with 20 bases sitting between them. The CDR3 sequence is 16 residues long. Germline assignment: CDR1 MGHRA and CDR2 YSYEKL. This chain's CDR3 is CASSQLLTGPSGGYTF. In DNA form, the CDR3 reads TGCGCCAGCAGCCAACTCCTGACAGGACCGTCGGGTGGCTACACCTTC.

J is TRBJ1-5 and V is TRBV7-6, with 8 bases that match TRBD1. This CDR3 is built from 18 residues. The V gene end was trimmed by 4 bases and the J gene end by 1 base; junction bases not matched to a gene: 12. Looked up from germline, CDR1 is SGHVS and CDR2 is FNYEAQ. DNA of the CDR3: TGTGCCAGCAGCTCTCTACCGGGACAGGACGTAAGCAATCAGCCCCAGCATTTT. This translates into CASSSLPGQDVSNQPQHF.

The chain combines TRBV5-1 with TRBJ2-2; TRBD2 matches 9 bases. The CDR3 sequence is 16 residues long. Unmatched junction bases numbered 5, after V lost 2 bases and J lost 3 bases. CDR1 and CDR2 from the germline V gene are SGHRS and YFSETQ. The CDR3 DNA reads TGCGCCAGCAGCTTTAAGCGGGAGGTCTACACCGGGGAGCTGTTTTTT. Encoded protein: CASSFKREVYTGELFF.

The chain employs TRBV28 and TRBJ1-4; TRBD1 agrees at 8 bases. CDR1 and CDR2 from the germline V gene are MDHEN and SYDVKM. The CDR3 is 17 amino acids. The V gene end was trimmed by 4 bases and the J gene end by 0 bases; junction bases not matched to a gene: 7. DNA for the CDR3: TGTGCCAGCAGTTCCACAGGGGGGAGAGCAACTAATGAAAAACTGTTTTTT. Translation: CASSSTGGRATNEKLFF.

The table lists this clone with a count of one. The chain has TRBV19 and TRBJ2-5; possibly TRBD2 for D (6 bases). The CDR3 length is 17 residues. Germline lookup yields CDR1 LNHDA and CDR2 SQIVND (reference sequence). Trimming stripped 1 base from V and 2 bases from J, with 17 bases between. The CDR3: CASSIGSLRAGQETQYF. CDR3 DNA sequence: TGTGCCAGTAGTATAGGATCCCTTCGGGCGGGACAAGAGACCCAGTACTTC.

CDR3 in DNA: TGCGCCAGCAGCGGAAATTCAGGGGTTCACGGCTACACCTTC. Residues: CASSGNSGVHGYTF. The J gene is TRBJ1-2, the V gene TRBV5-1; tentatively, D is TRBD1 (6 bases). CDR1 and CDR2 from the germline V gene are SGHRS and YFSETQ. The CDR3 spans 14 residues. The V end was cut by 4 bases, the J end by 8 bases, with 18 bases between.

The rearrangement joins TRBV27 to TRBJ1-3, with a tentative D call TRBD1 (5 bases). Trimming removed 6 bases from V and 4 bases from J, with 16 bases in between. CDR1 and CDR2 from the germline V gene are MNHEY and SMNVEV (reference sequence). This CDR3 has 15 residues. The CDR3 sequence is CASSHGGAPGNTIYF. CDR3 DNA sequence: TGTGCCAGCAGCCATGGAGGGGCGCCCGGAAACACCATATATTTT.

As for this clone: Other nucleotide sequences from this sample produce the same CDR3. V is TRBV4-1 and J is TRBJ2-7, with a weak D call TRBD1 (6 bases). The CDR3 loop spans 13 amino acids. V shed 4 bases and J shed 2 bases, with 9 bases lying between them. Looked up from germline, CDR1 is MGHRA and CDR2 is YSYEKL. The CDR3 reads CASSPEGAYEQYF. CDR3 coding DNA: TGCGCCAGCAGCCCCGAGGGGGCCTACGAGCAGTACTTC.

This chain links TRBV11-3 with TRBJ2-1; 11 positions match TRBD2. CDR3 length: 15 amino acids. The germline gives CDR1 SGHNT, CDR2 YENEEA. V trimming: 4 bases; J trimming: 10 bases; junction bases outside the gene matches: 9. The CDR3 here is CASSSGLAAKVEQFF. Here the CDR3 DNA reads TGTGCCAGCAGCTCGGGACTAGCGGCTAAGGTCGAGCAGTTCTTC.

The genes are TRBV2 and TRBJ1-1, with D possibly matching TRBD1 (6 bases). The CDR3 sequence is 12 residues long. Germline assignment: CDR1 SNHLY and CDR2 FYNNEI. V was shortened by 7 bases and J by 3 bases, with 9 bases between the two germline ends. The CDR3 coding sequence is TGTGCCAGCAAGGGGGTTGACACTGAAGCTTTCTTT. Amino acids: CASKGVDTEAFF.

This rearrangement joins TRBV2 to TRBJ1-4, with D possibly TRBD1 on 6 matching bases. There are 15 residues in the CDR3. Trimming took 4 bases from V and 5 from J, leaving 14 bases between them. Germline V gives CDR1 SNHLY, CDR2 FYNNEI. In DNA, the CDR3 is TGTGCCAGCAGTGGGGAGACAGGTGGGAATGAAAAACTGTTTTTT. It encodes CASSGETGGNEKLFF.

CDR3 residues: CASSLWGQSTEAFF. As DNA, the CDR3 is TGTGCCAGCAGTTTATGGGGGCAGAGCACTGAAGCTTTCTTT. The J gene is TRBJ1-1, the V gene TRBV27; TRBD1 might be the D (6 bases). V dropped 1 base and J dropped 4 bases, with 10 bases sitting between them. The germline V gene has CDR1 MNHEY and CDR2 SMNVEV (reference sequence). This CDR3 comprises 14 residues.

Comment on this clone: A read error may account for a junction end that differs from germline. V and J are TRBV19 and TRBJ2-3, with a possible D match to TRBD1 (5 bases). From germline, CDR1 is LNHDA and CDR2 SQIVND (reference sequence). The CDR3 contains 14 residues. CDR3 in amino acids: CASSFDSGLDTQYF. The DNA for the CDR3 is TGTGCCAGTAGTTTCGATTCAGGGTTAGATACTCAGTATTTT.

This chain's CDR3 is CASRQDANTGELFF. CDR3 nucleotides: TGCGCCAGCAGACAGGACGCGAACACCGGGGAGCTGTTTTTT. The rearrangement links TRBV5-1 to TRBJ2-2; D perhaps matches TRBD1 (5 bases). V lost 5 bases, J lost 0 bases, and 8 bases lay in between. Germline CDR1 SGHRS, CDR2 YFSETQ. The CDR3 length is 14 residues.

This rearrangement joins TRBV25-1 to TRBJ1-4, with 9 bases matching TRBD1. The CDR3 length is 17 residues. J lost 5 bases, V lost 4 bases, and 11 bases had no gene match. The germline CDR1 and CDR2 sequences are MGHDK and SYGVNS. The CDR3 nucleotides read TGTGCCAGCAGTGGGTTGGACAGGGGTTCTCGGAATGAAAAACTGTTTTTT. Translation gives CASSGLDRGSRNEKLFF.

The chain has TRBV19 and TRBJ2-3; D perhaps matches TRBD2 (5 bases). The CDR3 length is 17 residues. V lost 0 bases and J 2 bases, leaving 15 bases between the germline ends. Germline CDR1 LNHDA, CDR2 SQIVND (reference sequence). CDR3 sequence (DNA): TGTGCCAGTAGTATAGAAGGTAGCGACCGATTCACAGATACGCAGTATTTT. This gives the protein CASSIEGSDRFTDTQYF. The full variable domain, completed using reference TRBV19 and TRBJ2-3, is DGGITQSPKYLFRKEGQNVTLSCEQNLNHDAMYWYRQDPGQGLRLIYYSQIVNDFQKGDIAEGYSVSREKKESFPLTVTSAQKNPTAFYLCASSIEGSDRFTDTQYFGPGTRLTVL.

The chain uses TRBV24-1 and TRBJ2-1, with 10 bases identical to TRBD1. CDR3 length: 15 amino acids. Germline V lookup: CDR1 KGHDR, CDR2 SFDVKD. The trim removed 7 bases at V and 5 bases at J, leaving 7 bases unmatched. DNA for the CDR3: TGTGCCACCAGGTATTCCGGGACAGGGGACAATGAGCAGTTCTTC. Residues: CATRYSGTGDNEQFF.

The chain carries TRBV4-2 and TRBJ1-5; 7 bases line up with TRBD1. Germline V lookup: CDR1 LGHNA, CDR2 YNFKEQ. The CDR3 consists of 15 residues. V trimming: 4 bases; J trimming: 10 bases; junction bases outside the gene matches: 13. CDR3: CASSRVGQDGEPQHF. The CDR3 DNA sequence: TGTGCCAGCAGCCGAGTTGGACAGGACGGCGAACCCCAGCATTTT.

The J gene is TRBJ1-5, the V gene TRBV27; D not certain. Germline assignment: CDR1 MNHEY and CDR2 SMNVEV (reference sequence). The CDR3 spans 13 residues. V was cut by 4 bases and J by 7 bases, with 11 bases left in between. CDR3 protein: CASSSYKEQPQHF. DNA for the CDR3: TGTGCCAGCAGTTCCTATAAGGAGCAGCCCCAGCATTTT.

The J gene is TRBJ2-7, the V gene TRBV5-4, with a tentative D call TRBD1 (6 bases). Germline CDR1 SGHNT, CDR2 YYREEE (reference sequence). Trimming took off 7 bases at V and 0 bases at J, with 17 bases between the two ends. This CDR3 contains 15 residues. This CDR3 reads CASHVGGQSSYEQYF. The CDR3 bases are TGTGCCAGCCACGTTGGTGGACAGAGCTCCTACGAGCAGTACTTC. The full variable domain, in which reference TRBV5-4 and TRBJ2-7 provide the parts outside the CDR3, is ETGVTQSPTHLIKTRGQQVTLRCSSQSGHNTVSWYQQALGQGPQFIFQYYREEENGRGNFPPRFSGLQFPNYSSELNVNALELDDSALYLCASHVGGQSSYEQYFGPGTRLTVT.

In DNA, the CDR3 is TGCGCCAGCAGTTCCGGACAGGGGGGATCAACTAATGAAAAACTGTTTTTT. Translating gives CASSSGQGGSTNEKLFF. V gene TRBV5-1 combines with J gene TRBJ1-4; 10 bases align to TRBD1. The CDR3 contains 17 residues. Looked up from germline, CDR1 is SGHRS and CDR2 is YFSETQ. Losses at the gene ends were 5 bases for V and 0 bases for J; bases not matched to a gene: 7.

This chain uses TRBV25-1 with TRBJ1-2; the D gene is possibly TRBD1 (6 bases). Germline V gives CDR1 MGHDK, CDR2 SYGVNS. Trimming took off 4 bases at V and 3 bases at J, with 9 bases between the two ends. CDR3 length: 13 amino acids. For the CDR3, the DNA is TGTGCCAGCAGTGTGGGGGCGGACTATGGCTACACCTTC. Protein product: CASSVGADYGYTF.

The rearrangement joins TRBV25-1 to TRBJ2-3; TRBD2 matches 9 bases. Germline-derived CDR1 and CDR2 are MGHDK and SYGVNS. Trimming cost V 5 bases and J 3 bases; bases outside gene matches: 9. This CDR3 has 16 amino acids. The CDR3 sequence: CASSPPIAGVTDTQYF. DNA for the CDR3: TGTGCCAGCAGTCCCCCCATAGCGGGGGTAACAGATACGCAGTATTTT.